This passage covers 32 T cell receptor beta chains from one sample sequenced in a study of blood T cell repertoires in COVID-19. Profiled with immunoSEQ multiplex PCR; TCRdb holds only in-frame clones, not every one. The data hold 200,000 to 250,000 clones, with roughly 86% observed a single time. The sequencing sample was made of peripheral blood. These receptors all stem from a man in his 60s with acute or convalescent COVID-19.

This sequence joins TRBV7-2 and TRBJ2-5, with 13 positions matching TRBD2. The CDR3 has 18 residues. After removal of 5 bases from V and 5 bases from J, the junction contained 14 bases not matched to a gene. CDR1 and CDR2 from the germline V gene are SGHTA and FQGNSA. The CDR3: CASSRGLAGARRAETQYF. In nucleotides, the CDR3 is TGTGCCAGCAGCCGTGGACTAGCGGGGGCCCGCCGGGCTGAGACCCAGTACTTC.

V is TRBV18 and J is TRBJ1-6, with 7 nucleotides matching TRBD1. V was pared by 1 base and J by 4 bases, with 4 bases of the junction left unmatched. CDR1 is KGHSH, CDR2 LQKENI, per germline. The CDR3 consists of 16 residues. CDR3 coding DNA: TGTGCCAGCTCACCACAGGGGGCAGGGTATAATTCACCCCTCCACTTT. Translating gives CASSPQGAGYNSPLHF.

The chain employs TRBV5-6 and TRBJ2-1; TRBD1 aligns across 7 bases. With V trimmed by 1 base and J by 4 bases, 5 bases remained unmatched. Looked up from germline, CDR1 is SGHDT and CDR2 is YYEEEE. There are 15 residues in the CDR3. The CDR3 sequence: CASSLPGTEYNEQFF. CDR3 DNA sequence: TGTGCCAGCAGCTTGCCCGGGACAGAATACAATGAGCAGTTCTTC.

This clone came up once. The chain uses TRBV27 and TRBJ1-1; D possibly corresponds to TRBD1 (6 bases). Germline V lookup: CDR1 MNHEY, CDR2 SMNVEV (reference sequence). V was pared by 0 bases and J by 1 base, with 27 bases between. The CDR3 extends over 21 amino acids. As DNA, the CDR3 is TGTGCCAGCAGTTTATCGATGGGGGGGGGCGGCACTCCCAGTAGGAACACTGAAGCTTTCTTT. Translating it yields CASSLSMGGGGTPSRNTEAFF.

This clone was found once. The chain uses TRBV19 and TRBJ1-5; D may be TRBD1 (6 bases). V lost 5 bases to trimming and J lost 3 bases, with 17 bases between them. Germline loops: CDR1 LNHDA, CDR2 SQIVND (reference sequence). This CDR3 is built from 16 residues. The CDR3, as DNA: TGTGCCAGTAGTCACCGGGACAAGGGCTACAATCAGCCCCAGCATTTT. Residues: CASSHRDKGYNQPQHF.

The J gene is TRBJ2-2, the V gene TRBV27; possibly TRBD1 for D (6 bases). This CDR3 spans 14 amino acids. Germline lookup yields CDR1 MNHEY and CDR2 SMNVEV (reference sequence). Trimming took off 2 bases at V and 5 bases at J, with 9 bases between the two ends. The CDR3 here is CASSLGQSTGELFF. CDR3 nucleotides: TGTGCCAGCAGTTTAGGACAGTCGACCGGGGAGCTGTTTTTT.

The V gene is TRBV12-3 or TRBV12-4, the J gene TRBJ2-7, with D possibly being TRBD2 (5 bases). The CDR3 runs to 13 residues. The V end was cut by 3 bases, the J end by 4 bases, with 10 bases between. The CDR3 DNA is TGTGCCAGCAGTTTTCGGACGGGGTACGAGCAGTACTTC. It specifies CASSFRTGYEQYF.

A few counts support this clone. V gene TRBV6-5 combines with J gene TRBJ2-7, with TRBD2 identical over 8 bases. In germline, CDR1 is MNHEY, CDR2 SVGAGI. The V gene end was trimmed by 10 bases and the J gene end by 3 bases; junction bases not matched to a gene: 8. The CDR3 loop spans 13 amino acids. This chain's CDR3 is CATRTSPNYEQYF. The CDR3 DNA sequence: TGTGCCACCCGGACTAGCCCTAACTACGAGCAGTACTTC.

This sequence joins TRBV6-4 and TRBJ1-6; TRBD1 might be the D (6 bases). CDR3 length equals 14 residues. Germline lookup yields CDR1 MRHNA and CDR2 SNTAGT. The V gene lost 3 bases and the J gene lost 9 bases, with 12 bases spanning the gap. For the CDR3, the DNA is TGTGCCAGCAGTGAGGCTTCAGGGGTTTCACCCCTCCACTTT. Translating it yields CASSEASGVSPLHF.

The chain uses TRBV7-2 and TRBJ2-7; 13 bases align to TRBD2. CDR3 length: 18 amino acids. V trimming: 5 bases; J trimming: 0 bases; junction bases outside the gene matches: 10. Germline CDR1 and CDR2: SGHTA and FQGNSA. The DNA for the CDR3 is TGTGCCAGCAGCCCAAGACTAGCGGGGGGCCGCAGCTCCTACGAGCAGTACTTC. Protein: CASSPRLAGGRSSYEQYF.

The rearrangement uses TRBV24-1 and TRBJ2-5; 8 positions match TRBD1. Per germline, CDR1 KGHDR and CDR2 SFDVKD. The ends lost 5 bases at V and 8 bases at J; junction bases unmatched: 3. The CDR3 totals 12 residues. Written as DNA, the CDR3 is TGTGCCACCAGTGGGACAGGGTCTACCCAGTACTTC. This translates into CATSGTGSTQYF.

The V and J genes are TRBV24-1 and TRBJ2-5, with 7 bases identical to TRBD2. The germline V gene has CDR1 KGHDR and CDR2 SFDVKD. Germline trimming cut 4 bases from V and 2 bases from J; bases unmatched to any gene: 9. This CDR3 has 16 amino acids. The CDR3: CATSDYIRGDQETQYF. For the CDR3, the DNA is TGTGCCACCAGTGACTATATACGGGGGGATCAAGAGACCCAGTACTTC.

This chain connects TRBV30 to TRBJ1-2, with D possibly TRBD1 on 5 matching bases. The germline V and J ends were trimmed by 5 bases and 12 bases, with 16 bases remaining between them. There are 11 residues in the CDR3. CDR1 is GTSNPN, CDR2 SVGIG, per germline (reference sequence). Here the CDR3 reads CAWGEEGFNTF. In DNA form, the CDR3 reads TGTGCCTGGGGGGAGGAGGGGTTTAACACCTTC.

The V call is TRBV19, the J call TRBJ2-7; perhaps TRBD2 as D (5 bases). The CDR3 spans 14 residues. V shed 3 bases and J shed 2 bases, with 11 bases lying between them. Germline V lookup: CDR1 LNHDA, CDR2 SQIVND (reference sequence). The CDR3 reads CASSIRSGTYEQYF. DNA for the CDR3: TGTGCCAGTAGTATTCGAAGCGGTACCTACGAGCAGTACTTC.

This clone was seen a single time. This chain uses TRBV7-3 with TRBJ2-3; TRBD2 matches 9 bases. Germline CDR1 and CDR2: SGHTA and FQGTGA. V shed 0 bases and J 1 base; nucleotides not matched to a gene: 2. The length of the CDR3 is 16 residues. CDR3 sequence reads: CASSLTSGGGTDTQYF. CDR3 bases: TGTGCCAGCAGCTTAACTAGCGGGGGCGGCACAGATACGCAGTATTTT. The full variable domain, in which reference TRBV7-3 and TRBJ2-3 provide the parts outside the CDR3, is GAGVSQTPSNKVTEKGKYVELRCDPISGHTALYWYRQSLGQGPEFLIYFQGTGAADDSGLPNDRFFAVRPEGSVSTLKIQRTERGDSAVYLCASSLTSGGGTDTQYFGPGTRLTVL.

The chain joins TRBV7-9 to TRBJ2-1, with 10 nucleotides matching TRBD1. Germline V CDR1 and CDR2: SEHNR, FQNEAQ (reference sequence). Germline trimming cut 2 bases from V and 9 bases from J; bases unmatched to any gene: 4. CDR3 size: 14 residues. CDR3 nucleotide sequence: TGTGCCAGCAGCTTACTCTGGACAGGGGGTGAGCAGTTCTTC. It specifies CASSLLWTGGEQFF.

The J gene is TRBJ1-2, the V gene TRBV3-1 (or the pseudogene TRBV3-2); possible D gene TRBD1, 5 bases. CDR3 length: 15 residues. V lost 4 bases and J 8 bases, leaving 20 bases between the germline ends. Germline lookup yields CDR1 LGHDT and CDR2 YNNKEL (reference sequence). In DNA form, the CDR3 reads TGTGCCAGCAGCCCGTTTCCGGGTTTTCAGGGAGGCTACACCTTC. This translates into CASSPFPGFQGGYTF.

As DNA, the CDR3 is TGTGCCAGCAGTAATCAGGGGGCTGGTGGCTACACCTTC. Translating it yields CASSNQGAGGYTF. This rearrangement joins TRBV2 to TRBJ1-2, with 8 bases that match TRBD1. This CDR3 spans 13 amino acids. After removal of 5 bases from V and 7 bases from J, the junction contained 6 bases not matched to a gene. CDR1 SNHLY and CDR2 FYNNEI come from the germline V gene.

V is TRBV9 and J is TRBJ2-7; 14 nucleotides align to TRBD2. V lost 0 bases to trimming and J lost 0 bases; unmatched junction nucleotides: 5. Germline V gives CDR1 SGDLS, CDR2 YYNGEE. CDR3 length: 18 residues. The CDR3 spells CASSVGTGTSGGSYEQYF. The CDR3 DNA is TGTGCCAGCAGCGTAGGGACAGGGACTAGCGGGGGCTCCTACGAGCAGTACTTC.

The chain is built from TRBV6-5 and TRBJ2-7; TRBD1 might be the D (6 bases). Trimming removed 5 bases at V and 3 bases at J, with 17 bases between. Germline values: CDR1 MNHEY, CDR2 SVGAGI. The CDR3 contains 15 residues. CDR3 sequence reads: CASSPPDRKNYEQYF. CDR3 nucleotide sequence: TGTGCCAGCAGTCCCCCAGACAGGAAGAACTACGAGCAGTACTTC.

This chain connects TRBV18 to TRBJ1-3; D gene uncertain. Germline lookup yields CDR1 KGHSH and CDR2 LQKENI. The CDR3 is 14 residues long. Trimming removed 3 bases at V and 2 bases at J, with 8 bases between. The CDR3 protein is CASSPTRAGNTIYF. The CDR3 DNA is TGTGCCAGCTCACCTACGCGGGCTGGAAACACCATATATTTT.

The J gene is TRBJ1-1, the V gene TRBV3-1 (or the pseudogene TRBV3-2); TRBD1 agrees at 10 bases. Germline values: CDR1 LGHDT, CDR2 YNNKEL (reference sequence). There are 15 residues in the CDR3. V shed 4 bases, J shed 3 bases, and the junction held 5 bases outside the gene matches. The CDR3 spells CASSRRQGAHTEAFF. The CDR3 DNA follows: TGTGCCAGCAGCCGCAGACAGGGGGCACACACTGAAGCTTTCTTT.

This clone occurred once. CDR3 protein: CASSLGTGAQPQHF. CDR3 DNA sequence: TGCGCCAGCAGTCTCGGGACAGGGGCGCAGCCCCAGCATTTT. The chain has TRBV10-2 and TRBJ1-5; TRBD1 matches at 10 bases. The CDR3 extends over 14 amino acids. The trim removed 5 bases at V and 7 bases at J, leaving 5 bases unmatched. In germline, CDR1 is WSHSY, CDR2 SAAADI.

As concerns this clone: Mismatch with germline at one junction end may stem from a read error. The CDR3 here is CASSLVVGTQDF. The CDR3 nucleotides read TGTGCCAGCAGTTTAGTGGTGGGGACTCAGGATTTT. The genes are TRBV12-3 or TRBV12-4 and TRBJ1-4, with TRBD1 as a possible D gene (5 bases). The CDR3 is 12 residues long.

This clone was observed once. The chain uses TRBV11-2 and TRBJ2-3; 10 nucleotides match TRBD2. V lost 5 bases, J lost 3 bases, and 17 bases stayed unmatched. Germline CDR1 reads SGHAT; CDR2 reads FQNNGV. The CDR3 has 19 amino acids. This CDR3 reads CASSQPRLAGEMRTDTQYF. The CDR3 region has the DNA TGTGCCAGCAGCCAACCGCGGCTAGCGGGGGAGATGAGGACAGATACGCAGTATTTT.

With respect to this clone: Distinct nucleotide sequences in the sample also encode this CDR3. This chain joins TRBV18 and TRBJ2-2, with a tentative D call TRBD1 (6 bases). Germline values: CDR1 KGHSH, CDR2 LQKENI. The CDR3 is 14 amino acids. Trimming removed 3 bases at V and 5 bases at J, with 10 bases between. The CDR3 DNA reads TGTGCCAGCTCACCGTCGAGGGGGACCGGGGAGCTGTTTTTT. It is translated as CASSPSRGTGELFF.

This clone was observed a single time. The chain employs TRBV24-1 and TRBJ1-2; D is uncertain. There are 17 residues in the CDR3. With 6 bases removed from V and 4 bases from J, the gap between germline ends came to 23 bases. Looked up from germline, CDR1 is KGHDR and CDR2 is SFDVKD. The CDR3 DNA reads TGTGCCACCAGTTCCTTGGAGCAGCCTGTACTCCTCTATGGCTACACCTTC. This translates into CATSSLEQPVLLYGYTF.

J is TRBJ2-2 and V is TRBV4-1; the match to TRBD1 covers 8 bases. J gave up 4 bases and V 2 bases, and 6 bases lay outside the gene matches. In germline, CDR1 is MGHRA, CDR2 YSYEKL. The CDR3 covers 16 residues. The CDR3 here is CASSQRGQVSTGELFF. The CDR3 DNA reads TGCGCCAGCAGCCAAAGGGGACAGGTATCCACCGGGGAGCTGTTTTTT.

The gene calls are TRBV5-5 and TRBJ1-1; a possible D gene is TRBD1 (6 bases). CDR3 size: 14 residues. Trimming stripped 4 bases from V and 2 bases from J, with 12 bases between. Germline V gene data show CDR1 as SGHKS and CDR2 as YYEKEE (reference sequence). The CDR3 sequence is CASSRGQTNTEAFF. As DNA, the CDR3 is TGTGCCAGCAGCCGAGGACAGACAAACACTGAAGCTTTCTTT.

The chain combines TRBV7-8 with TRBJ2-1, with D possibly TRBD2 on 7 matching bases. V shed 5 bases and J shed 3 bases, with 11 bases lying between them. The CDR3 spans 14 residues. Germline V gene lookup returns CDR1 SGHVS and CDR2 FQNEAQ. The CDR3 is CASSLGGGYNEQFF. CDR3 bases: TGTGCCAGCAGCCTAGGGGGGGGCTACAATGAGCAGTTCTTC.

This clone occurred a few times. The chain couples TRBV6-1 to TRBJ2-7; 11 positions match TRBD1. Looked up from germline, CDR1 is MNHNS and CDR2 is SASEGT. CDR3 size: 15 residues. Losses at the gene ends were 0 bases for V and 3 bases for J; bases not matched to a gene: 1. CDR3 nucleotides: TGTGCCAGCAGTGAAGCCGGGACAGGGGGCTACGAGCAGTACTTC. Translating it yields CASSEAGTGGYEQYF.

This chain connects TRBV19 to TRBJ1-2; 10 bases fit TRBD1. Germline loops: CDR1 LNHDA, CDR2 SQIVND (reference sequence). V dropped 6 bases and J dropped 3; count of bases not matched to a gene: 7. The CDR3 sequence is 15 residues long. The DNA of the CDR3 is TGTGCCAGTAGCACGACCGGGACAGGGGACTATGGCTACACCTTC. Amino acid sequence: CASSTTGTGDYGYTF.